The entry that follows covers one T cell receptor (beta chain) sequence. This sample is part of a study of cytomegalovirus exposure and HLA in healthy donors. Method: immunoSEQ multiplex PCR; TCRdb's copy keeps in-frame clones and lacks some. The sample has some 160,000 clones, more than 75% seen once. The receptor comes from a man aged 18 to 29 in good health and CMV-seronegative. The sequenced material came from PBMCs.

As DNA, the CDR3 is TGTGCCAGCAGCCCACCTAGCGGGAGGGCCGTCAATGAGCAGTTCTTC. Protein sequence: CASSPPSGRAVNEQFF. The chain uses TRBV11-2 and TRBJ2-1, with TRBD2 matching 12 bases. There are 16 residues in the CDR3. The V and J ends lost 5 bases and 6 bases, in that order; junction bases with no gene match: 8. The germline V gene has CDR1 SGHAT and CDR2 FQNNGV. Based on the CDR3 plus reference TRBV11-2 and TRBJ2-1, the full variable domain is EAGVAQSPRYKIIEKRQSVAFWCNPISGHATLYWYQQILGQGPKLLIQFQNNGVVDDSQLPKDRFSAERLKGVDSTLKIQPAKLEDSAVYLCASSPPSGRAVNEQFFGPGTRLTVL.